This T cell receptor (beta chain) was retrieved from a study of blood T cell repertoires in COVID-19. Study at large: T cells, B-cell-depleted T cells, or PBMCs provided the cDNA or gDNA that served as material.

V was clipped by 1 base and J by 2 bases; unmatched bases: 4. CDR3 length: 16 residues. Per germline, CDR1 SGHRS and CDR2 YFSETQ. Repertoires were generated with immunoSEQ multiplex PCR, while TCRdb's copy carries only in-frame clones and drops some. Here the sample spans 250,000 to 400,000 clones, more than 75% being singletons. The sequence was collected from a middle-aged man with active or convalescent COVID-19. Specimen: peripheral blood. The V and J genes are TRBV5-1 and TRBJ2-1; 9 bases fit TRBD2. The CDR3 nucleotides read TGCGCCAGCAGCTTGACGACTAGCGGCCCCTACAATGAGCAGTTCTTC. Translation gives CASSLTTSGPYNEQFF.